Listed below are T cell receptor beta chains from one sample, sequenced in a study of shared clonotypes between healthy human individuals. Generated by immunoSEQ multiplex PCR, the TCRdb table keeps only in-frame clones and is missing some. The data hold more than 2,000,000 clones, with around 94% observed a single time. Sequences were obtained from naive CD4+ T cells sorted from blood. All receptors come from a man aged 18 to 30 in good health. Each CDR3 is given with its conserved first and last residue. The D gene is left open where the match is weak. Size values are once, few and many counts, or a class for expanded clones, and some rows have none.

CDR3	DNA	D	J	V	size
CAGAGHLNTEAFF	TGTGCCGGGGCGGGGCATTTGAACACTGAAGCTTTCTTT	NA	TRBJ1-1	TRBV2	NA
CASSLTQGGDTQYF	TGTGCCAGCAGCTTAACACAGGGCGGCGATACGCAGTATTTT	NA	TRBJ2-3	TRBV7-6	NA
CSASFGETQYF	TGCAGTGCTAGTTTTGGGGAGACCCAGTACTTC	NA	TRBJ2-5	TRBV20-1	NA
CASSLFLAGTEQYF	TGTGCCAGCAGCTTGTTTCTAGCGGGAACAGAGCAGTACTTC	TRBD2	TRBJ2-7	TRBV5-6	NA
CASSERVGRGPQHF	TGTGCCAGCAGTGAAAGGGTCGGCCGGGGGCCCCAGCATTTT	NA	TRBJ1-5	TRBV2	once
CASSPRTGGEGSPLHF	TGTGCCAGCTCACCGAGGACAGGTGGAGAAGGATCACCCCTCCACTTT	TRBD1	TRBJ1-6	TRBV18	NA
CASGADRLVEQYF	TGTGCCAGCGGGGCGGACAGGTTGGTCGAGCAGTACTTC	TRBD1	TRBJ2-7	TRBV7-2	NA
CASSLNPTGTNYEQYF	TGTGCCAGCAGCTTAAACCCGACAGGGACGAACTACGAGCAGTACTTC	TRBD1	TRBJ2-7	TRBV7-2	NA
CATSRDNSNYGYTF	TGTGCCACCAGCAGAGATAACAGCAACTATGGCTACACCTTC	NA	TRBJ1-2	TRBV15	NA
CASSLGTTGRTEAFF	TGTGCCAGCAGCCTAGGTACGACAGGGCGAACTGAAGCTTTCTTT	TRBD1	TRBJ1-1	TRBV7-2	NA
CSASDRAEQYF	TGCAGTGCCAGCGACAGAGCCGAGCAGTACTTC	NA	TRBJ2-7	TRBV20-1	NA
CASSLQGAISSGNTIYF	TGTGCCAGCAGCCTACAGGGGGCGATTTCCTCTGGAAACACCATATATTTT	TRBD1	TRBJ1-3	TRBV7-6	NA
CASSDGLQIPRDQETQYF	TGTGCCAGCAGTGACGGGCTTCAAATACCGCGTGACCAAGAGACCCAGTACTTC	NA	TRBJ2-5	TRBV6-1	NA
CASSGTGLGYGYTF	TGTGCCAGCAGCGGGACAGGGCTCGGCTATGGCTACACCTTC	TRBD1	TRBJ1-2	TRBV7-2	NA
CASVQSGQETQYF	TGCGCCAGCGTCCAATCGGGGCAAGAGACCCAGTACTTC	NA	TRBJ2-5	TRBV5-1	NA
CASSQDGIGANYGYTF	TGCGCCAGCAGCCAAGATGGTATAGGGGCTAACTATGGCTACACCTTC	NA	TRBJ1-2	TRBV4-3	NA
CASSDGGGGYTEAFF	TGTGCCAGCTCCGACGGGGGAGGGGGGTACACTGAAGCTTTCTTT	NA	TRBJ1-1	TRBV27	NA
CASSFGSGWGEKLFF	TGTGCCAGCAGCTTTGGATCGGGTTGGGGTGAAAAACTGTTTTTT	NA	TRBJ1-4	TRBV5-4	NA
CASSLVASGVGSYNEQFF	TGTGCCAGCAGCTTAGTGGCTAGCGGGGTCGGGTCCTACAATGAGCAGTTCTTC	TRBD2	TRBJ2-1	TRBV7-2	NA
CASSLQTTGELFF	TGTGCCAGCAGCCTTCAAACCACCGGGGAGCTGTTTTTT	NA	TRBJ2-2	TRBV14	NA
CASSLGGFGSSYNEQFF	TGTGCTAGCAGCTTAGGGGGTTTCGGAAGCTCCTACAATGAGCAGTTCTTC	NA	TRBJ2-1	TRBV7-7	once